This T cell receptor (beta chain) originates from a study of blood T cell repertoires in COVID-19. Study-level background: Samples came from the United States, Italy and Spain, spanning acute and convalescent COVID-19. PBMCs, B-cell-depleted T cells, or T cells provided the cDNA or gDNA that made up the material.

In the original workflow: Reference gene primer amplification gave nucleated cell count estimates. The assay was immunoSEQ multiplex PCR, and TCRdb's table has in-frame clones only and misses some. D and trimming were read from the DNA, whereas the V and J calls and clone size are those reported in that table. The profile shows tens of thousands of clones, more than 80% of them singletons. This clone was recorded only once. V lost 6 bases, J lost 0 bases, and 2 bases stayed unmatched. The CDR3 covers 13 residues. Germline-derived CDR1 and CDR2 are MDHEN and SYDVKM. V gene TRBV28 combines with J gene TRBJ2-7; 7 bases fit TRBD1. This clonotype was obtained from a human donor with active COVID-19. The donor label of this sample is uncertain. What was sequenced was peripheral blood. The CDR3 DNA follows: TGTGCCAGCAGAAGACAGGGCTCCTACGAGCAGTACGTC. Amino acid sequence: CASRRQGSYEQYV.